A single sample gave rise to the 12 T cell receptor beta chains below, sequenced in a study of T cells after yellow fever vaccination. Via MiXCR, TCRdb re-called the 5' RACE reads, giving one row per CDR3 protein. The sample includes about 240,000 distinct CDR3 sequences, 6.9% of them seen just once. The specimen comprised CD4+ T cells sorted from PBMCs, sampled 15 days after the yellow fever booster vaccination. The origin of the receptors is a man between 25 and 39 years old who received the YFV17D yellow fever vaccine.

This clonotype has only a few counts. This chain links TRBV19 with TRBJ1-3; 7 bases are shared with TRBD1. This CDR3 has 17 amino acids. Germline values: CDR1 LNHDA, CDR2 SQIVND (reference sequence). The J segment lost 0 bases and the V segment lost 4 bases, leaving 9 bases of the junction unmatched. The CDR3 bases are TGTGCCAGTAGTACCACCCTGGGACAGAGCTCTGGAAACACCATATATTTT. This encodes CASSTTLGQSSGNTIYF.

The chain has TRBV5-4 and TRBJ2-7, with 9 bases matching TRBD1. The CDR3 is 14 amino acids. Germline-derived CDR1 and CDR2 are SGHNT and YYREEE (reference sequence). V lost 5 bases and J lost 0; bases outside the gene matches: 3. For the CDR3, the DNA is TGTGCCAGCAGATTGACAGGGGGCTCCTACGAGCAGTACTTC. Its protein is CASRLTGGSYEQYF.

This clonotype was detected many times. The chain links TRBV6-5 to TRBJ2-3; weak D call: TRBD2 (5 bases). Trimming removed 0 bases from V and 2 bases from J, with 15 bases in between. The CDR3 has 17 amino acids. CDR1 MNHEY and CDR2 SVGAGI come from the germline V gene. DNA for the CDR3: TGTGCCAGCAGTTACTCGTATCGGCTAGCCTACACAGATACGCAGTATTTT. Amino acids: CASSYSYRLAYTDTQYF.

This clonotype occurred many times. V usage is TRBV3-1 and J usage is TRBJ2-7, with D perhaps TRBD1 or TRBD2 (6 bases each). Germline CDR1 and CDR2: LGHDT and YNNKEL (reference sequence). V was trimmed by 4 bases and J by 3 bases, leaving 16 bases between them. The CDR3 is made up of 15 amino acids. This chain's CDR3 is CASSPGGGQIYEQYF. The CDR3 DNA reads as TGTGCCAGCAGCCCTGGGGGAGGACAGATCTACGAGCAGTACTTC.

The chain has TRBV7-9 and TRBJ2-4; D uncertain. The germline V gene encodes CDR1 SEHNR and CDR2 FQNEAQ (reference sequence). The CDR3 extends over 13 amino acids. V dropped 9 bases and J dropped 3 bases, with 12 bases sitting between them. CDR3 amino acids: CASGPGLKNIQYF. As DNA, the CDR3 is TGTGCCAGTGGGCCCGGGCTCAAAAACATTCAGTACTTC.

This rearrangement joins TRBV18 to TRBJ2-5; weak D call: TRBD1 (6 bases). The CDR3 has 14 amino acids. V lost 2 bases to trimming and J lost 4 bases, with 11 bases between them. Germline lookup yields CDR1 KGHSH and CDR2 LQKENI. CDR3 sequence reads: CASSPGGGGETQYF. The CDR3 nucleotides read TGTGCCAGCTCACCAGGGGGCGGAGGAGAGACCCAGTACTTC.

The sample holds many counts of this clonotype. The chain uses TRBV21-1 and TRBJ1-3. TRBV21-1 is termed a pseudogene. The CDR3 is 14 amino acids. The CDR3 protein is CASSKAPGGNTIYF. The CDR3 nucleotides are TGTGCCAGCAGCAAAGCCCCAGGTGGAAACACCATATATTTT.

This clonotype has a handful of counts. The chain couples TRBV4-3 to TRBJ2-7; 8 bases are a match to TRBD1. The CDR3 has 14 amino acids. Per the germline V gene, CDR1 is LGHNA and CDR2 is YSLEER. V trimming: 0 bases; J trimming: 3 bases; junction bases outside the gene matches: 1. The CDR3, as DNA: TGCGCCAGCAGCCAAGAAACAGGGGGCTACGAGCAGTACTTC. As protein: CASSQETGGYEQYF.

This clonotype was observed a few times. The J gene is TRBJ1-5, the V gene TRBV6-9, with TRBD1 identical over 9 bases. Per germline, CDR1 MNHGY and CDR2 SVAAGI. V was clipped by 0 bases and J by 6 bases; unmatched bases: 3. The CDR3 spans 15 residues. The CDR3 protein is CASSYSGTGRQPQHF. The CDR3 coding sequence is TGTGCCAGCAGTTATTCCGGGACAGGGCGTCAGCCCCAGCATTTT.

This clonotype was counted a few times. The rearrangement links TRBV20-1 to TRBJ2-1; 10 positions match TRBD2. The CDR3 loop spans 14 amino acids. Germline V lookup: CDR1 DFQATT, CDR2 SNEGSKA (reference sequence). The V segment lost 2 bases and the J segment 9 bases; nucleotides outside the gene matches: 7. The CDR3: CSARRLAGESEQFF. CDR3 nucleotides: TGCAGTGCTAGAAGGCTAGCGGGAGAAAGTGAGCAGTTCTTC.

The genes are TRBV19 and TRBJ2-3, with TRBD2 identical over 9 bases. From germline, CDR1 is LNHDA and CDR2 SQIVND (reference sequence). The CDR3 is 17 amino acids. J was trimmed by 0 bases and V by 4 bases; bases with no gene match: 8. The CDR3: CASSTRTSGLSTDTQYF. The CDR3 bases are TGTGCCAGTAGTACCAGAACTAGCGGGCTAAGCACAGATACGCAGTATTTT.

This clonotype was observed a handful of times. The chain employs TRBV12-3 or TRBV12-4 and TRBJ2-7, with a tentative D call TRBD2 (5 bases). The V end lost 7 bases, the J end lost 1 base, and 14 bases lay between the germline ends. The CDR3 spans 14 residues. The CDR3 here is CASTNRETSYEQYF. In nucleotides, the CDR3 is TGTGCCAGCACCAACCGGGAAACTTCCTACGAGCAGTACTTC.